Reported below is one TCR beta chain. Its antigen is currently unknown. This entry comes from a study of OX40 agonist ivuxolimab in advanced cancers. Findings of the study overall: In CD8+ T cells, expanded clones were on average more numerous than in CD4+.

Here immunoSEQ multiplex PCR was the method, and the copy in TCRdb shows in-frame clones only, minus some. The sample records 50,000 to 65,000 clones, roughly nine tenths being singletons. Sequencing was performed on CD4+ or CD8+ T cells sorted from blood, taken in a trial of the OX40 agonist ivuxolimab. This TCR was sampled from an adult with an advanced solid tumor such as melanoma, head and neck, liver or kidney cancer.

DNA for the CDR3: TGCAGCGTTGAGAACGGAACGGAGCAGTACTTC. Protein: CSVENGTEQYF. The genes are TRBV29-1 and TRBJ2-7, with D unclear. There are 11 residues in the CDR3. The germline V and J ends were trimmed by 3 bases and 7 bases, with 10 bases remaining between them. The V gene's germline CDR1 is SQVTM and CDR2 ANQGSEA.